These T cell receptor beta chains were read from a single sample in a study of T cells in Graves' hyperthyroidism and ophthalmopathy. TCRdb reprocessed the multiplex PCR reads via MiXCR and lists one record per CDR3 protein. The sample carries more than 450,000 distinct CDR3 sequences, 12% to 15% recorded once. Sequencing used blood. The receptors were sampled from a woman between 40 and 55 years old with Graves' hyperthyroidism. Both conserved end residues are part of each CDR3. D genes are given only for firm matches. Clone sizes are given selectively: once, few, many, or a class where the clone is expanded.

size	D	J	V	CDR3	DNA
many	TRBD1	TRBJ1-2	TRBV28	CASSPVTGEDGYTF	TGTGCCAGCAGTCCGGTAACAGGGGAGGACGGCTACACCTTC
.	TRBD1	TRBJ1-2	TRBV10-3	CAISEPDRVGSYGYTF	TGTGCCATCAGTGAGCCGGACAGGGTGGGGAGCTATGGCTACACCTTC
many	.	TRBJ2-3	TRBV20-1	CSARGGSIDTQYF	TGCAGTGCTAGGGGTGGGAGCATAGATACGCAGTATTTT
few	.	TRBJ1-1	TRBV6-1	CASTSWGDGGVNTEAFF	TGTGCCAGCACCAGTTGGGGGGATGGGGGTGTGAACACTGAAGCTTTCTTT
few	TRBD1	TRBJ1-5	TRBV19	CASSLGQVGNQPQHF	TGTGCCAGTAGTCTCGGACAGGTGGGCAATCAGCCCCAGCATTTT
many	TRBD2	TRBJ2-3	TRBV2	CASMGRGTDTQYF	TGTGCCAGCATGGGGAGGGGAACAGATACGCAGTATTTT
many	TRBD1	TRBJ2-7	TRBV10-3	CAISEMGQGALEQYF	TGTGCCATCAGTGAGATGGGACAGGGGGCATTAGAGCAGTACTTC
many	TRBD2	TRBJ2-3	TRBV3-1	CASSQGTSGSTDTQYF	TGTGCCAGCAGCCAAGGGACTAGCGGGAGCACAGATACGCAGTATTTT
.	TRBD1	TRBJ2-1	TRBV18	CASSPRDRGVNEQFF	TGTGCCAGCTCACCACGGGACAGGGGTGTCAATGAGCAGTTCTTC
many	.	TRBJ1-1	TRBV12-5	CASGLGNLNTEAFF	TGTGCTAGTGGTTTGGGGAATCTGAACACTGAAGCTTTCTTT
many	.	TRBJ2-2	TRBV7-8	CASSLLGGASGELFF	TGTGCCAGCAGCCTCTTAGGCGGGGCTAGCGGGGAGCTGTTTTTT
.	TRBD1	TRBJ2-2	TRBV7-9	CASSLGVPGQSPGTGELFF	TGTGCCAGCAGCTTAGGGGTCCCGGGACAGTCCCCCGGCACCGGGGAGCTGTTTTTT
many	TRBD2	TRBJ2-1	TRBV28	CASSFGLAGRDEQFF	TGTGCCAGCAGTTTTGGGCTAGCGGGACGCGATGAGCAGTTCTTC
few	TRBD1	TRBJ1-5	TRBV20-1	CSAPHQGAPNQPQHF	TGCAGTGCCCCACATCAGGGGGCCCCCAATCAGCCCCAGCATTTT
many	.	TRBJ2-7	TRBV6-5	CASSSNTGNEQYF	TGTGCCAGCAGTTCCAACACAGGAAACGAGCAGTACTTC
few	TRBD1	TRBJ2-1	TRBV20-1	CSARDIITGAHEQFF	TGCAGTGCTAGAGATATCATTACAGGGGCGCATGAGCAGTTCTTC
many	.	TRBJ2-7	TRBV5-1	CASSLSENEQYF	TGCGCCAGCAGCTTGAGCGAGAACGAGCAGTACTTC
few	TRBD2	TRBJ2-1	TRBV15	CATSRSGTSLTEQFF	TGTGCCACCAGCAGATCCGGGACTAGCTTGACTGAGCAGTTCTTC
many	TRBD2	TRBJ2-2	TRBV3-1	CASSQQAGVNTGELFF	TGTGCCAGCAGCCAACAAGCGGGGGTAAACACCGGGGAGCTGTTTTTT
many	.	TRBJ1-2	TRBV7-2	CASSPTRPDDNYGYTF	TGTGCCAGCAGCCCCACCCGACCGGACGATAACTATGGCTACACCTTC
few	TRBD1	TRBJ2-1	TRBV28	CASSTPGTGGGEQFF	TGTGCCAGCAGTACTCCCGGGACAGGGGGCGGTGAGCAGTTCTTC
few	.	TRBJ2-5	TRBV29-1	CSVYWKTQYF	TGCAGCGTTTACTGGAAGACCCAGTACTTC
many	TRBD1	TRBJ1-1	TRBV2	CASSTHRTGENTEAFF	TGTGCCAGCAGTACGCACCGGACAGGAGAGAACACTGAAGCTTTCTTT
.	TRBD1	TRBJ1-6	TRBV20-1	CSASQPGGNNSPLHF	TGCAGTGCTAGCCAACCAGGGGGAAATAATTCACCCCTCCACTTT
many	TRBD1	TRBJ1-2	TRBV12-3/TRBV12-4	CASSGNRDRGFGGYTF	TGTGCCAGCAGTGGAAACCGGGACAGGGGATTCGGCGGCTACACCTTC
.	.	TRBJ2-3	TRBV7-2	CASSFNSDTDTQYF	TGTGCCAGCAGCTTTAATAGCGACACAGATACGCAGTATTTT
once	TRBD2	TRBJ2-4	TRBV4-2	CASSQETSGSNVKNIQYF	TGTGCCAGCAGCCAAGAAACTAGCGGGAGTAATGTGAAAAACATTCAGTACTTC
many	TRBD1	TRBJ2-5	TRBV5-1	CASSLDTGDETQYF	TGCGCCAGCAGCTTGGACACAGGGGACGAGACCCAGTACTTC
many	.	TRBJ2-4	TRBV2	CASSPDNTGPKNIQYF	TGTGCCAGCAGTCCCGACAACACAGGCCCCAAAAACATTCAGTACTTC
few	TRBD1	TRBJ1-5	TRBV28	CASVGQGNQPQHF	TGTGCCAGCGTGGGACAGGGGAATCAGCCCCAGCATTTT
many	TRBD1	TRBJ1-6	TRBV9	CASRGGQGDNSPLHF	TGTGCCAGCAGGGGCGGACAGGGTGATAATTCACCCCTCCACTTT
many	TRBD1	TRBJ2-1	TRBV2	CASSEGQGYGNEQFF	TGTGCCAGCAGCGAAGGACAGGGGTACGGCAATGAGCAGTTCTTC
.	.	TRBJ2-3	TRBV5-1	CASSLVPVPDTQYF	TGCGCCAGCAGCTTGGTTCCAGTCCCAGATACGCAGTATTTT
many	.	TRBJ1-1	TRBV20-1	CSARDVTEAFF	TGCAGTGCTAGAGATGTCACTGAAGCTTTCTTT
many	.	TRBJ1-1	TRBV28	CASNTRKTEAFF	TGTGCCAGCAATACGAGGAAGACTGAAGCTTTCTTT
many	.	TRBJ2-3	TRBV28	CASSLAGSGTDTQYF	TGTGCCAGCAGTTTAGCCGGGAGTGGTACAGATACGCAGTATTTT
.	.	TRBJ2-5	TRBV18	CASSPLTEETQYF	TGTGCCAGCTCACCACTAACAGAAGAGACCCAGTACTTC
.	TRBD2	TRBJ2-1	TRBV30	CAWTRGGSYNEQFF	TGTGCCTGGACCCGGGGGGGCTCCTACAATGAGCAGTTCTTC
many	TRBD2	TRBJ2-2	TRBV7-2	CASSLLGLAGIGELFF	TGTGCCAGCAGCTTACTCGGACTAGCGGGGATCGGGGAGCTGTTTTTT
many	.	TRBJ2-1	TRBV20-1	CSASGDHNEQFF	TGCAGTGCTAGCGGGGATCACAATGAGCAGTTCTTC
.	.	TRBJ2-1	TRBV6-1	CASSEFGVSGSEQFF	TGTGCCAGCAGTGAATTCGGGGTTTCAGGGAGTGAGCAGTTCTTC
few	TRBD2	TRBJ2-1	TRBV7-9	CASGEGNYNEQFF	TGTGCCAGCGGGGAGGGGAACTACAATGAGCAGTTCTTC
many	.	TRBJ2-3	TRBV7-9	CASSLAASRGDTQYF	TGTGCCAGCAGCTTAGCCGCTTCGAGGGGAGATACGCAGTATTTT
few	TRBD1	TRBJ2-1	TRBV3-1	CASSYRDSQDEQFF	TGTGCCAGCAGCTACCGGGACAGCCAGGATGAGCAGTTCTTC
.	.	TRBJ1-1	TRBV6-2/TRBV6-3	CASTWSGIQYTEAFF	TGTGCCAGCACGTGGTCCGGGATACAGTACACTGAAGCTTTCTTT
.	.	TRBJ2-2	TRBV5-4	CASSPIGTRLNTGELFF	TGTGCCAGCAGCCCAATAGGGACCCGGCTAAACACCGGGGAGCTGTTTTTT
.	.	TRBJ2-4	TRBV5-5	CASSYLGGSTDIQYF	TGTGCCAGCAGCTACTTAGGGGGGAGTACTGACATTCAGTACTTC
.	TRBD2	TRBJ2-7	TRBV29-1	CSPPSAGGPNEQYF	TGCAGCCCCCCGTCGGCGGGAGGGCCGAACGAGCAGTACTTC
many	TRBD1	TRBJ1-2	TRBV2	CASSGQGFENYGYTF	TGTGCCAGCAGCGGACAGGGGTTCGAAAACTATGGCTACACCTTC
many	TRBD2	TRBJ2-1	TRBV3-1	CASSQRTIAGEQFF	TGTGCCAGCAGCCAAAGAACCATAGCGGGAGAGCAGTTCTTC